This T cell receptor beta chain was recovered during a study of CD8 T cells in ankylosing spondylitis. General study results and limits: Disease-linked clones were CD8+ and relatively rare in peripheral blood. There were earlier reports of some motif variants in reactive arthritis synovial fluid and blood. Characteristic of ankylosing spondylitis blood, it appeared, was a TCR beta motif comprising about 8 highly homologous variants.

CDR1 SNHLY and CDR2 FYNNEI come from the germline V gene. Between the trimmed V and J ends, which lost 2 bases and 4 bases, there was a span of 8 bases. The CDR3 runs 13 residues. This clonotype appeared many times. Its antigen remains unidentified. MiXCR, applied by TCRdb to the 5' RACE reads, yields one record per CDR3 protein. The data contain roughly 670,000 distinct CDR3 sequences, around 20% of them singletons. This chain joins TRBV2 and TRBJ1-2; D possibly corresponds to TRBD1 (5 bases). Sequenced input: blood, either unsorted or a sorted T cell fraction (not recorded which). The TCR was taken from a male donor with ankylosing spondylitis. This CDR3 is CASSEQGSYGYTF. Written as DNA, the CDR3 is TGTGCCAGCAGTGAACAGGGTTCCTATGGCTACACCTTC.